What follows are 10 T cell receptor beta chains derived from one specimen sequenced in a study of Tregs in tolerant kidney transplant recipients. The repertoire was sequenced with immunoSEQ multiplex PCR; TCRdb's copy has only in-frame clones and lacks some. The sample comprises tens of thousands of clones, 95% to 96% of which are singletons, and around 0.35% rests with the top ten. For these receptors, no antigen is known. Sequencing input: Tregs from blood cultured with allogeneic cells. The receptor set was obtained from a human donor in good health.

The chain links TRBV10-2 to TRBJ2-3, with 9 bases aligning to TRBD2. Trimming at V came to 7 bases and at J to 0 bases, leaving 5 bases not matched to a gene. The CDR3 is made up of 15 amino acids. The germline V gene has CDR1 WSHSY and CDR2 SAAADI. The CDR3 spells CASKLAGISTDTQYF. CDR3 coding DNA: TGCGCCAGCAAACTAGCGGGTATAAGCACAGATACGCAGTATTTT.

The rearrangement joins TRBV5-1 to TRBJ2-3; 10 nucleotides align to TRBD1. V shed 2 bases and J 2 bases; nucleotides not matched to a gene: 8. The germline CDR1 and CDR2 sequences are SGHRS and YFSETQ. The length of the CDR3 is 17 residues. The CDR3 is CASSFRVGTGVTDTQYF. CDR3 nucleotides: TGCGCCAGCAGCTTCCGGGTGGGGACAGGGGTCACAGATACGCAGTATTTT.

The chain recombines TRBV6-5 with TRBJ1-2; 7 nucleotides match TRBD1. The CDR3 length is 14 residues. Germline V gives CDR1 MNHEY, CDR2 SVGAGI. The V and J ends lost 2 bases and 2 bases, in that order; junction bases with no gene match: 2. CDR3 region: CASSYRGQNYGYTF. CDR3 in DNA: TGTGCCAGCAGTTACCGGGGACAGAACTATGGCTACACCTTC.

This chain connects TRBV19 to TRBJ1-4; D is perhaps TRBD1 (6 bases). The V gene's germline CDR1 is LNHDA and CDR2 SQIVND (reference sequence). This CDR3 has 15 amino acids. With 7 bases removed from V and 6 bases from J, the gap between germline ends came to 18 bases. CDR3 protein: CASTPPGRGHEKLFF. In DNA, the CDR3 is TGTGCCAGTACTCCCCCCGGCAGGGGCCATGAAAAACTGTTTTTT.

The V and J genes are TRBV2 and TRBJ2-5; TRBD1 agrees at 11 bases. The V and J ends lost 7 bases and 6 bases, in that order; junction bases with no gene match: 4. Germline V gene sequence: CDR1 SNHLY, CDR2 FYNNEI. CDR3 size: 13 residues. Here the CDR3 DNA reads TGTGCCAGCACCGGACAGGGGGCAAAGACCCAGTACTTC. Protein sequence: CASTGQGAKTQYF.

The V gene is TRBV5-6, the J gene TRBJ1-5, with D possibly being TRBD1 (6 bases). The ends were cut back, 1 base at V and 6 bases at J, with 11 bases in the middle. CDR1 is SGHDT and CDR2 is YYEEEE in the germline V gene. The CDR3 has 14 residues. The CDR3 sequence is CASSLRDKIQPQHF. The CDR3, as DNA: TGTGCCAGCAGCTTGCGGGACAAAATTCAGCCCCAGCATTTT.

The rearrangement links TRBV27 to TRBJ1-5, with 10 bases matching TRBD1. The CDR3 is 17 amino acids. CDR1 MNHEY and CDR2 SMNVEV come from the germline V gene (reference sequence). Trimming removed 4 bases from V and 0 bases from J; junction bases left unmatched: 6. The CDR3: CASSWGQGTLSNQPQHF. The CDR3 nucleotides are TGTGCCAGCAGTTGGGGACAGGGGACGCTTAGCAATCAGCCCCAGCATTTT.

This clone occurred once. V and J are TRBV5-1 and TRBJ2-3, with 10 bases fitting TRBD2. V lost 0 bases and J lost 5; bases outside the gene matches: 3. This CDR3 region has 15 residues. The germline V gene has CDR1 SGHRS and CDR2 YFSETQ. CDR3 amino acids: CASSLALAGGDTQYF. CDR3 DNA sequence: TGCGCCAGCAGCTTGGCTTTAGCGGGAGGAGATACGCAGTATTTT.

The genes are TRBV14 and TRBJ1-6; tentative D call: TRBD1 (5 bases). Trimming removed 5 bases at V and 3 bases at J, with 11 bases between. The germline V gene encodes CDR1 SGHDN and CDR2 FVKESK. The CDR3 is 15 amino acids. Written as DNA, the CDR3 is TGTGCCAGCAGCTTTTATCAGGGCTATAATTCACCCCTCCACTTT. Its translation: CASSFYQGYNSPLHF. Complete variable domain (other parts from reference TRBV14 and TRBJ1-6): EAGVTQFPSHSVIEKGQTVTLRCDPISGHDNLYWYRRVMGKEIKFLLHFVKESKQDESGMPNNRFLAERTGGTYSTLKVQPAELEDSGVYFCASSFYQGYNSPLHFGNGTRLTVT.

This clone was counted once. The chain carries TRBV5-5 and TRBJ1-2; D ambiguous. Germline V gene sequence: CDR1 SGHKS, CDR2 YYEKEE (reference sequence). Trimming shortened V by 1 base and J by 3 bases, and 7 bases separated the two germline ends. This CDR3 comprises 13 residues. The CDR3: CASSLSEYYGYTF. The CDR3 nucleotides are TGTGCCAGCAGCTTGTCAGAGTACTATGGCTACACCTTC. Full variable domain (missing parts from reference TRBV5-5 and TRBJ1-2): DAGVTQSPTHLIKTRGQQVTLRCSPISGHKSVSWYQQVLGQGPQFIFQYYEKEERGRGNFPDRFSARQFPNYSSELNVNALLLGDSALYLCASSLSEYYGYTFGSGTRLTVV.